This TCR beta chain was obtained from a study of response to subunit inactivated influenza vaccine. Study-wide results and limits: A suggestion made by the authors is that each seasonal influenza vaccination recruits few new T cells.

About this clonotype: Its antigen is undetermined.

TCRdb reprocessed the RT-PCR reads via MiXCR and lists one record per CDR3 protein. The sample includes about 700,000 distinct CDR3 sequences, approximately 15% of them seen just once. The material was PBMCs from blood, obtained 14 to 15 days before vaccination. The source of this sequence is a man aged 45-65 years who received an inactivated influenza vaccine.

In DNA form, the CDR3 reads TGTGCCAGCAGCGTGACTAGCGGGAGGGCTAGAGATACGCAGTATTTT. It codes for CASSVTSGRARDTQYF. The chain is built from TRBV7-2 and TRBJ2-3, with 14 bases matching TRBD2. V was pared by 5 bases and J by 5 bases, with 6 bases of the junction left unmatched. The CDR3 covers 16 residues. Per germline, CDR1 SGHTA and CDR2 FQGNSA.